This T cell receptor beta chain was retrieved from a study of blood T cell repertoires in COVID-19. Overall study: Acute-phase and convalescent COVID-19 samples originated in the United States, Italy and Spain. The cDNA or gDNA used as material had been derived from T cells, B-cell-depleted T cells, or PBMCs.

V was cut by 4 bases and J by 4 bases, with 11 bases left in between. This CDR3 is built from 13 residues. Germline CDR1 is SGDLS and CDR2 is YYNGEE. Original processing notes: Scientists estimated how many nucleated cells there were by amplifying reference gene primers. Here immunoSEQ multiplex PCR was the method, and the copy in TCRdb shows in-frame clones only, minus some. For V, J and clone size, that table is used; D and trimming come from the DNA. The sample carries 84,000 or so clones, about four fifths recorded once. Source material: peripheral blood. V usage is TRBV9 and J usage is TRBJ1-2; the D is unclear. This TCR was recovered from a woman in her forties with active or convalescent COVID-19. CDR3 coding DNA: TGTGCCAGCAGCCAGCCACAGAGCTATGGCTACACCTTC. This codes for CASSQPQSYGYTF.